This is a list of T cell receptor beta chains from one sample in a study of STAT3 mutations in large granular lymphocyte leukemia. Produced via immunoSEQ multiplex PCR; TCRdb's table is partial and in-frame only. The profile shows approximately 12,000 clones, 76% of them singletons. What was sequenced was peripheral blood mononuclear cells. These receptors all come from a man aged 55 to 70 with T-cell large granular lymphocyte leukemia. Some clones in this sample may be carry-over from other donors' samples. The CDR3 runs from the conserved cysteine through the conserved F or W. D genes are given only for firm matches. A clone size is listed for some rows: how often the clone was seen (once, few, many), or a class if it is expanded.

d_gene	v_gene	j_gene	abundance	CDR3aa	CDR3nt
TRBD1	TRBV19	TRBJ2-7	-	CASSAWDRAIYEQYF	TGTGCCAGTAGTGCTTGGGACAGGGCTATCTACGAGCAGTACTTC
TRBD2	TRBV27	TRBJ2-1	-	CASGTGTSGYNEQFF	TGTGCCAGCGGTACCGGGACTAGCGGATACAATGAGCAGTTCTTC
TRBD2	TRBV7-9	TRBJ2-3	-	CASSLPFGRTSGSDTQYF	TGTGCCAGCAGCCTCCCCTTCGGGAGGACTAGCGGTTCAGATACGCAGTATTTT
-	TRBV6-5	TRBJ1-5	-	CASSYSRGQPQHF	TGTGCCAGCAGTTACTCTCGGGGCCAGCCCCAGCATTTT
-	TRBV4-1	TRBJ2-1	-	CASSLGDGNNEQFF	TGCGCCAGCAGCCTCGGAGACGGAAACAATGAGCAGTTCTTC
TRBD2	TRBV28	TRBJ2-7	-	CASSLSLAERLGYEQYF	TGTGCCAGCAGTTTATCGCTAGCGGAGCGGCTGGGGTACGAGCAGTACTTC
-	TRBV5-4	TRBJ2-5	-	CASSRDWGETQYF	TGTGCCAGCAGCAGGGACTGGGGGGAGACCCAGTACTTC
TRBD1	TRBV18	TRBJ2-7	once	CASSLDRDSYEQYF	TGTGCCAGCTCCCTTGACAGGGATTCCTACGAGCAGTACTTC
TRBD1	TRBV5-1	TRBJ2-5	few	CASTITGGVETQYF	TGCGCCAGTACCATTACAGGGGGAGTAGAGACCCAGTACTTC
-	TRBV7-9	TRBJ1-2	few	CASSSSQVVYGYTF	TGTGCCAGCAGCTCCTCACAGGTCGTGTATGGCTACACCTTC
-	TRBV2	TRBJ1-1	-	CASRRTVNTEAFF	TGTGCCAGCAGAAGGACGGTGAACACTGAAGCTTTCTTT
-	TRBV5-6	TRBJ2-7	-	CASSLGGVTYEQYF	TGTGCCAGCAGCTTGGGTGGGGTAACCTACGAGCAGTACTTC
TRBD1	TRBV19	TRBJ1-5	-	CASSSQGVAQPQHF	TGTGCCAGTAGTAGCCAGGGGGTGGCTCAGCCCCAGCATTTT
-	TRBV27	TRBJ2-5	-	CASSLSGPGPPYQETQYF	TGTGCCAGCAGTTTGAGTGGGCCAGGTCCCCCGTACCAAGAGACCCAGTACTTC
TRBD2	TRBV5-6	TRBJ2-1	-	CASSLGLAGGSYNEQFF	TGTGCCAGCAGCTTGGGACTAGCGGGAGGTTCCTACAATGAGCAGTTCTTC